The source of this T cell receptor (beta chain) is a study of OX40 agonist ivuxolimab in advanced cancers. As for the study in general: Across the patients, intravenous ivuxolimab was delivered every 2 weeks at 0.01 to 10 mg/kg. Of the participants, about 40% had some prior anti-PD-1, anti-PD-L1 or anti-CTLA-4 therapy, which was allowed.

Concerning this clone: Its antigen is not known.

Sequenced by immunoSEQ multiplex PCR; TCRdb stores in-frame clones only, minus some. The sample lists some 43,000 clones, 80% to 90% occurring once. Study-level findings and limits: Clonal expansion was seen in CD4+ and CD8+ blood T cells by week 6 at 0.1 to 3.0 mg/kg. Low normalized T-cell clonal expansion was additionally recorded for some nonresponders.

The CDR3 has 16 residues. Germline CDR1 SGHVS, CDR2 FNYEAQ. V shed 4 bases, J shed 5 bases, and the junction held 8 bases outside the gene matches. This TCR came from an adult with an advanced solid tumor such as melanoma, head and neck, liver or kidney cancer. The V call is TRBV7-6, the J call TRBJ2-7, with 13 bases that match TRBD2. Sequences were derived from CD4+ or CD8+ T cells sorted from blood, sampled in a trial of the OX40 agonist ivuxolimab. The CDR3, as DNA: TGTGCCAGCAGCTCCGCCCGGACTAGCGGGAGCCACGAGCAGTACTTC. Protein: CASSSARTSGSHEQYF.